This T cell receptor beta chain was sequenced in a study of cytomegalovirus exposure and HLA in healthy donors. Both 60 Vbeta primers and 13 Jbeta primers went into the PCR. Assay: immunoSEQ multiplex PCR; the TCRdb copy retains only in-frame clones and omits some. Here the sample spans around 200,000 clones, under 80% being singletons. V was cut by 4 bases and J by 5 bases, with 21 bases left in between. The CDR3 is 17 amino acids. Per germline, CDR1 MNHEY and CDR2 SMNVEV (reference sequence). This clone turned up a few times. Sequenced material: PBMCs. The rearrangement uses TRBV27 and TRBJ1-5; a possible D gene is TRBD1 (5 bases). The receptor was isolated from a man in his thirties or forties in good health and CMV-seropositive. The CDR3 nucleotides read TGTGCCAGCAGTTCTCTAGGGACGCGGGACCCCTATCAGCCCCAGCATTTT. This encodes CASSSLGTRDPYQPQHF.